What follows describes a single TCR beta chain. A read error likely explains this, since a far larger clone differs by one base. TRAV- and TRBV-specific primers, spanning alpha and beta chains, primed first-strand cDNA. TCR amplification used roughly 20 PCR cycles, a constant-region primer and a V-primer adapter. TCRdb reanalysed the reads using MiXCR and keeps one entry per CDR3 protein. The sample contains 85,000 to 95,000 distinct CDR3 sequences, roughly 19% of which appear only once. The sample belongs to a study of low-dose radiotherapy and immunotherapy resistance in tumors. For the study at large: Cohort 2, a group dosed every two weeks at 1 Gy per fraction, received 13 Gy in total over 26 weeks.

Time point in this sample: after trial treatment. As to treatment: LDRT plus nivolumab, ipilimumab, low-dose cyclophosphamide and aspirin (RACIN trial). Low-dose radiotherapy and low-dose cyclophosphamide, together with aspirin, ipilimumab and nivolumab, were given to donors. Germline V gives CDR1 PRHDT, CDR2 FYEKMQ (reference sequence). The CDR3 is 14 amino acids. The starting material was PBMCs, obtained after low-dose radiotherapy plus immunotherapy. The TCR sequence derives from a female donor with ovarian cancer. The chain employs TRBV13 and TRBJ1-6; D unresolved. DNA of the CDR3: TGTGCCAGCAGCTTCCGGGCCGCGAATTCACCCCCCCACTTT. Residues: CASSFRAANSPPHF.